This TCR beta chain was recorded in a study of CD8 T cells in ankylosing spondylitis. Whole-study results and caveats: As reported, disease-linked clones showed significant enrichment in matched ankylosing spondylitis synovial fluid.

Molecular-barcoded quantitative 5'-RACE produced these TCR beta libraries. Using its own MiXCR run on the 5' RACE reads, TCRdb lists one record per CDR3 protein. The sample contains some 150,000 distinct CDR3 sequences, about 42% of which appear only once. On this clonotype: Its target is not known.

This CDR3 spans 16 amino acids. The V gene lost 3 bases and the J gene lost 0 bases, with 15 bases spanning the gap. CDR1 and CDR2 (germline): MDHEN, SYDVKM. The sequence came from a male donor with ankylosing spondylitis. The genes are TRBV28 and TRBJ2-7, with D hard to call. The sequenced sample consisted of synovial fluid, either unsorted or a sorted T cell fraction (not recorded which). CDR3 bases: TGTGCCAGCAGTTTTAACCCAACCCGTTCCTCCTACGAGCAGTACTTC. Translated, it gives CASSFNPTRSSYEQYF.